Listed below are T cell receptor beta chains from one sample, sequenced in a study of tumor and adjacent non-tumor tissue in lung cancer. TCRdb independently ran MiXCR on the multiplex PCR reads; one entry per CDR3 protein. Of over 130,000 distinct CDR3 sequences listed, 60% to 70% were seen once; the top ten hold about 20%. Sequenced material: lung tumor tissue. The origin of the receptors is a man aged 55-75 years with small cell lung cancer. Each CDR3 is given with its conserved first and last residue. The D gene is left open where the match is weak. Expanded clones get a size class; other rows say once, few or many, or leave the size out.

V gene	J gene	D gene	clone size	CDR3 protein	CDR3 DNA
TRBV6-5	TRBJ1-1	.	few	CASMGNLGRGNTEAFF	TGTGCCAGCATGGGAAACTTGGGGCGAGGGAACACTGAAGCTTTCTTT
TRBV29-1	TRBJ2-2	TRBD2	few	CSVGDSGTAGELFF	TGCAGCGTTGGGGATAGCGGGACGGCCGGGGAGCTGTTTTTT
TRBV25-1	TRBJ2-5	TRBD1	.	CASSEYGTAQETQYF	TGTGCCAGCAGTGAATATGGGACAGCCCAAGAGACCCAGTACTTC
TRBV28	TRBJ2-1	.	.	CASSRTDMHTYNEQFF	TGTGCCAGCAGTCGGACTGACATGCATACCTACAATGAGCAGTTCTTC
TRBV11-2	TRBJ2-2	.	.	CATSLSASSISGELFF	TGTGCCACCAGCTTAAGTGCCTCAAGTATTAGCGGGGAGCTGTTTTTT
TRBV28	TRBJ1-2	.	.	CASSFLGAGYTF	TGTGCCAGCAGTTTTCTGGGGGCTGGCTACACCTTC
TRBV6-5	TRBJ2-1	.	.	CAIRARGGQFF	TGTGCCATCAGAGCCCGGGGAGGGCAGTTCTTC
TRBV12-3/TRBV12-4	TRBJ1-2	TRBD1	medium-sized	CASSLGGQGAYGYTF	TGTGCCAGCAGTTTAGGGGGACAGGGGGCATATGGCTACACCTTC
TRBV4-1	TRBJ2-6	.	.	CASSQGLSSGANILTF	TGCGCCAGCAGCCAAGGCCTTTCCTCTGGGGCCAACATCCTGACTTTC
TRBV7-9	TRBJ1-5	.	.	CASSLGGDQPQLF	TGTGCCAGCAGCTTAGGGGGTGATCAGCCCCAGCTTTTT
TRBV12-3/TRBV12-4	TRBJ2-2	.	.	CASNRGTGELFF	TGTGCCAGCAATCGGGGGACCGGGGAACTGTTTTTT
TRBV11-2	TRBJ2-7	TRBD1	.	CASSESGGGYEKYF	TGTGCCAGCAGCGAATCAGGGGGCGGCTACGAGAAGTACTTC
TRBV11-2	TRBJ2-3	.	.	CANSRKYRGGTGTQYF	TGTGCCAACAGCCGGAAATACAGGGGGGGCACAGGTACGCAGTACTTT
TRBV6-5	TRBJ2-2	.	.	CASSYWGAHIGELFF	TGTGCCAGCAGTTACTGGGGAGCGCACATCGGGGAGCTGTTTTTT
TRBV2	TRBJ2-1	.	few	CTSSDGAPAYNEQFF	TGTACCAGCAGTGATGGCGCGCCTGCCTACAATGAGCAGTTCTTC
TRBV12-3/TRBV12-4	TRBJ2-1	TRBD2	.	CASSFSSGMVNEQFF	TGTGCCAGCAGTTTCTCGAGCGGGATGGTCAATGAGCAGTTCTTC
TRBV2	TRBJ1-1	.	.	CASSGGGAFF	TGTGCCAGCAGTGGAGGGGGAGCTTTCTTT
TRBV12-3/TRBV12-4	TRBJ1-5	TRBD1	few	CASSRTGAGDQPQHF	TGTGCCAGCAGCCGAACAGGGGCAGGGGATCAGCCCCAGCATTTT
TRBV13	TRBJ2-1	.	.	CASSLRARISNYNEQFF	TGTGCCAGCAGCTTAAGGGCCAGAATTAGCAACTACAATGAGCAGTTCTTC
TRBV11-2	TRBJ2-1	TRBD2	many	CASSLFSGNYNEQFF	TGTGCCAGCAGCTTATTTAGCGGGAATTACAATGAGCAGTTCTTC
TRBV11-3	TRBJ1-1	.	.	CASSKERGTEAFF	TGTGCAAGCAGCAAAGAGCGAGGTACTGAAGCCTTCTTT
TRBV20-1	TRBJ2-3	.	.	CSARDLKKSTDAQYF	TGCAGTGCTAGAGATCTTAAGAAAAGCACAGATGCGCAGTATTTT
TRBV12-3/TRBV12-4	TRBJ1-1	.	many	CASSLLEATEAFF	TGTGCCAGCAGTTTGCTGGAGGCCACTGAAGCTTTCTTT
TRBV4-1	TRBJ2-1	.	.	CTSSLSAISIEQFF	TGCACCAGCAGCCTTTCGGCGATTAGCATTGAGCAGTTCTTC
TRBV11-3	TRBJ2-1	.	.	CANSLDKGGLHVQFF	TGTGCCAACAGCTTAGATAAGGGTGGGCTCCATGTGCAGTTCTTC
TRBV11-2	TRBJ2-3	TRBD2	.	CVGNSIPGGTDTQYF	TGTGTCGGCAACTCAATCCCGGGAGGGACAGATACGCAGTATTTT
TRBV6-1	TRBJ2-7	.	.	CASSRYSATYEKYF	TGTGCCAGCAGCAGGTATTCGGCCACCTACGAGAAGTACTTC
TRBV11-1	TRBJ2-3	.	many	CAIGSSGLSTDTQYF	TGTGCCATCGGGAGTAGCGGCTTATCCACAGATACGCAGTATTTT
TRBV6-2/TRBV6-3	TRBJ2-1	.	.	CASSYTDNTEQFF	TGTGCCAGCAGTTACACGGATAACACTGAGCAGTTCTTC
TRBV12-3/TRBV12-4	TRBJ2-3	.	.	CASSLWCTNTQYF	TGTGCCAGCAGTTTATGGTGCACAAATACGCAGTATTTT
TRBV20-1	TRBJ2-7	TRBD1	.	CSARDTGGRNEQYF	TGCAGTGCTAGGGATACAGGGGGCCGTAACGAGCAGTACTTC
TRBV12-3/TRBV12-4	TRBJ2-7	.	.	CASSLRGDSRNAYGQYF	TGTGCCAGCAGTTTACGCGGGGATTCTCGTAACGCCTACGGGCAGTACTTC
TRBV20-1	TRBJ2-3	.	.	CSATRTKGSTDKQYF	TGCAGTGCTACCCGGACTAAGGGGAGCACAGATAAGCAGTATTTT
TRBV6-5	TRBJ2-2	.	few	CASSYGSGAGGELFF	TGTGCCAGCAGTTACGGGTCGGGAGCGGGCGGGGAGCTGTTTTTT
TRBV12-3/TRBV12-4	TRBJ1-5	.	.	CASSFGQNQPQQF	TGTGCCAGCAGTTTTGGACAAAACCAGCCCCAGCAATTT
TRBV12-3/TRBV12-4	TRBJ1-2	.	.	CASSFAVWGQSDHTF	TGTGCCAGCAGTTTCGCGGTGTGGGGACAATCGGACCACACCTTC
TRBV28	TRBJ2-7	.	many	CASSLGRYGEQYF	TGTGCCAGCAGCCTTGGAAGGTATGGCGAGCAGTACTTC
TRBV20-1	TRBJ2-5	.	.	CSAARSQETQYF	TGCAGTGCTGCTAGGTCCCAAGAGACTCAGTACTTC
TRBV4-2	TRBJ2-1	.	many	CASSQDRAREQFF	TGTGCCAGCAGCCAAGATCGAGCTAGAGAGCAGTTCTTC
TRBV12-3/TRBV12-4	TRBJ2-1	.	.	CASSWTGSGEQFF	TGTGCCAGCAGTTGGACCGGGAGCGGTGAGCAGTTCTTC
TRBV6-5	TRBJ2-1	.	.	CASRGWLAPGYEQFF	TGTGCCAGCAGGGGGTGGCTAGCGCCAGGCTATGAGCAGTTCTTC
TRBV7-8	TRBJ2-3	.	few	CASSLGTGFMQYF	TGTGCCAGCAGCTTAGGAACCGGATTCATGCAGTATTTT
TRBV11-2	TRBJ2-1	.	.	CASSVPRGDEQLF	TGTGCCAGCAGCGTGCCCCGGGGCGATGAGCAGTTATTC
TRBV6-1	TRBJ1-5	.	few	CASSEVIWPDQPQHF	TGTGCCAGCAGTGAAGTGATTTGGCCGGATCAGCCCCAGCATTTT
TRBV20-1	TRBJ2-3	.	once	CSAREKVLSKFTDTQYF	TGCAGTGCTAGAGAAAAGGTGCTGTCTAAATTCACAGATACGCAGTATTTT
TRBV6-6	TRBJ2-1	.	.	CASRYYDEQFF	TGTGCCAGCAGATACTACGACGAGCAGTTCTTC
TRBV4-2	TRBJ2-1	.	once	CASSQELEVHNEQFF	TGTGCCAGCAGCCAAGAGCTGGAGGTTCACAATGAGCAGTTCTTC
TRBV10-2	TRBJ2-2	TRBD2	.	CANSETSGRTGELFF	TGCGCCAACAGTGAGACTAGCGGGCGCACCGGGGAGCTGTTTTTT
TRBV7-9	TRBJ1-5	.	.	CASSLADNQPQHF	TGTGCCAGCAGCTTAGCAGACAATCAGCCCCAGCATTTT
TRBV11-2	TRBJ2-3	.	.	CASSPRRGDTQYF	TGTGCCAGCAGTCCGCGCCGCGGAGATACGCAGTATTTT
TRBV11-3	TRBJ2-7	.	.	CTSSSGGGFEEYF	TGTACCAGCAGCTCGGGTGGGGGGTTCGAGGAGTACTTC
TRBV11-2	TRBJ2-1	.	.	CPRSFVSPPHNEQFF	TGTCCCAGAAGCTTCGTTTCTCCCCCCCACAATGAGCAGTTCTTC
TRBV6-5	TRBJ2-5	.	.	CASRQRVETQYF	TGTGCCAGCCGCCAGCGCGTGGAGACCCAGTACTTC
TRBV11-3	TRBJ2-3	.	.	CASSLAQVGGGQCF	TGTGCCAGCAGCTTAGCCCAGGTGGGAGGGGGGCAGTGTTTT
TRBV20-1	TRBJ2-7	.	.	CSARDWRDPSYEQYF	TGCAGTGCTAGAGATTGGCGGGACCCATCCTACGAGCAGTACTTC
TRBV5-5	TRBJ2-3	.	.	CGSSFPSAGTDTQYF	TGTGGCAGCAGCTTTCCTAGCGCCGGCACAGATACGCAGTATTTT
TRBV6-5	TRBJ1-5	.	.	CASSSGVLQSQHF	TGTGCCAGCAGTTCCGGGGTGTTACAGTCCCAGCATTTT
TRBV14	TRBJ1-1	.	.	CASSPHGGAEAFF	TGTGCCAGCAGCCCTCACGGGGGGGCAGAAGCTTTCTTT
TRBV6-1	TRBJ2-1	.	many	CASSEYAGSNNEQFF	TGTGCCAGCAGTGAATACGCAGGGTCGAACAATGAGCAGTTCTTC